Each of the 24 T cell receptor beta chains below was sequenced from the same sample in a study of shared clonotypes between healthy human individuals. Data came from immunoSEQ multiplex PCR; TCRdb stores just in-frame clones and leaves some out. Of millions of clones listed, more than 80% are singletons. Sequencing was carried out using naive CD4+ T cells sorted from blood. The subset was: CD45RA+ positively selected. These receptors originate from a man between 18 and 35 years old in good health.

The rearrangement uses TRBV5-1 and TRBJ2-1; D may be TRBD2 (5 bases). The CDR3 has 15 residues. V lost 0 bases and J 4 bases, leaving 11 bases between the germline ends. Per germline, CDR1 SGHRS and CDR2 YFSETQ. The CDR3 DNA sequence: TGCGCCAGCAGCTTGGGAGGGAGCGGATACAATGAGCAGTTCTTC. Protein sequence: CASSLGGSGYNEQFF.

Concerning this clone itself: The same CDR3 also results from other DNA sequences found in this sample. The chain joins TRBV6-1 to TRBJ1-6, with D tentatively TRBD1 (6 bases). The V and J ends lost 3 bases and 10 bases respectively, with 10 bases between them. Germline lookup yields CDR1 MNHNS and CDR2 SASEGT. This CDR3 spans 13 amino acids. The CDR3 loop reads CASSDRGNSPLHF. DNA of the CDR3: TGTGCCAGCAGTGACAGGGGAAACTCACCCCTCCACTTT.

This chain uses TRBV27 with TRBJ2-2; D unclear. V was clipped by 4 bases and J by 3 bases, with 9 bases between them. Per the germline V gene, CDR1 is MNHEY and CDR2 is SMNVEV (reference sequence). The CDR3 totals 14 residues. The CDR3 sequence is CASSSGPYTGELFF. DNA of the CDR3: TGTGCCAGCAGTTCTGGACCCTACACCGGGGAGCTGTTTTTT.

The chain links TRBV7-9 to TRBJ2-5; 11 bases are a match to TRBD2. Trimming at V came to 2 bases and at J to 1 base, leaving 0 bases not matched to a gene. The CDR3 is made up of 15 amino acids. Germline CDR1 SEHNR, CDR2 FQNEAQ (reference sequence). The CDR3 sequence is CASSLTSGGQETQYF. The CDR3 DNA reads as TGTGCCAGCAGCTTAACTAGCGGGGGCCAAGAGACCCAGTACTTC.

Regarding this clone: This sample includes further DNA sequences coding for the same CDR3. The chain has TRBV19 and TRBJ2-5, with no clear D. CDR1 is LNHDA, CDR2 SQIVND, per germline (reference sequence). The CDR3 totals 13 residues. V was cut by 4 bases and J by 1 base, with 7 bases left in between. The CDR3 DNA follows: TGTGCCAGTAGTAGACAAACCCAAGAGACCCAGTACTTC. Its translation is CASSRQTQETQYF. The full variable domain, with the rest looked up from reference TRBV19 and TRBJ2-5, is DGGITQSPKYLFRKEGQNVTLSCEQNLNHDAMYWYRQDPGQGLRLIYYSQIVNDFQKGDIAEGYSVSREKKESFPLTVTSAQKNPTAFYLCASSRQTQETQYFGPGTRLLVL.

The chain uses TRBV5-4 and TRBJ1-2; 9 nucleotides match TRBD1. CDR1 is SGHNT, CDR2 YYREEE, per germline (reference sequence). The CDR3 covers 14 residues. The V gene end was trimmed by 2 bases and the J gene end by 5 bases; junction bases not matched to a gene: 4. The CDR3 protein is CASSLPGTGYGYTF. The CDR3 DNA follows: TGTGCCAGCAGCTTACCCGGGACAGGGTATGGCTACACCTTC.

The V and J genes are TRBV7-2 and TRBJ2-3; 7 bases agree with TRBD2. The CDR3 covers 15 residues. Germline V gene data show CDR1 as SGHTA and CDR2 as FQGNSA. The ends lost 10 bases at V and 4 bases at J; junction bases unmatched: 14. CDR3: CATLAEGRAPDTQYF. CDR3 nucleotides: TGTGCCACCCTAGCAGAGGGGAGGGCCCCAGATACGCAGTATTTT. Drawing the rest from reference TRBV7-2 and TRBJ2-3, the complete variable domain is GAGVSQSPSNKVTEKGKDVELRCDPISGHTALYWYRQSLGQGLEFLIYFQGNSAPDKSGLPSDRFSAERTGGSVSTLTIQRTQQEDSAVYLCATLAEGRAPDTQYFGPGTRLTVL.

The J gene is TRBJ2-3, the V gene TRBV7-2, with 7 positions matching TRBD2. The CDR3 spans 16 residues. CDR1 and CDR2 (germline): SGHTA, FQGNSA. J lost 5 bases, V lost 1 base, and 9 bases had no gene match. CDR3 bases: TGTGCCAGCAGCTTAGGGGGAGGGCCAAAACGAGATACGCAGTATTTT. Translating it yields CASSLGGGPKRDTQYF.

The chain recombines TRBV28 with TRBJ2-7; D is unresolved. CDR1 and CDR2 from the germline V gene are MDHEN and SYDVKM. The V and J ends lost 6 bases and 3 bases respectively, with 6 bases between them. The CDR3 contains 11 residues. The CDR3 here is CASRNVYEQYF. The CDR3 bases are TGTGCCAGCAGAAACGTCTACGAGCAGTACTTC.

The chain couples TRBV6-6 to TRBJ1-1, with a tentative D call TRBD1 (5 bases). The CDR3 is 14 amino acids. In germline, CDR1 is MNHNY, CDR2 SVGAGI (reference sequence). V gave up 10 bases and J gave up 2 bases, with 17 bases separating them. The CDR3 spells CATRPTGLNTEAFF. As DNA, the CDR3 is TGTGCCACTCGACCCACAGGCCTCAACACTGAAGCTTTCTTT.

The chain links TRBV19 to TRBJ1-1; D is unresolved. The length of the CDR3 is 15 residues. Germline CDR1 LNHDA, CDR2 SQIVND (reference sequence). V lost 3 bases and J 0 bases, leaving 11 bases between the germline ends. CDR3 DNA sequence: TGTGCCAGTAGTATCCAGCCAAGATTGAACACTGAAGCTTTCTTT. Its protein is CASSIQPRLNTEAFF.

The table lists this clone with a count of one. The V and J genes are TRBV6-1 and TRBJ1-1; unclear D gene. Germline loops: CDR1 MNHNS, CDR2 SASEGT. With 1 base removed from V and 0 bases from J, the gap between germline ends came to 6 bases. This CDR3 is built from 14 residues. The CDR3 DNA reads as TGTGCCAGCAGTGAAGGACACTTGAACACTGAAGCTTTCTTT. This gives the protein CASSEGHLNTEAFF.

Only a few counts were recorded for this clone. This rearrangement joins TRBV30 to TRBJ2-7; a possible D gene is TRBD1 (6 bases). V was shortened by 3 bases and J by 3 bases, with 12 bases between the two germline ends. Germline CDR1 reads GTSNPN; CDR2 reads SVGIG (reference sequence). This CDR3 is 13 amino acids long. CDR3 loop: CAWSYRVNYEQYF. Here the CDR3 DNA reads TGTGCCTGGAGCTACAGGGTCAACTACGAGCAGTACTTC.

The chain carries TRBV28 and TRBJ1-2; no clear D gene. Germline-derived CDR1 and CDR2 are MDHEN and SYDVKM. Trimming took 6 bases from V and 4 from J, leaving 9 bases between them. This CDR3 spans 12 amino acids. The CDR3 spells CASRTAIYGYTF. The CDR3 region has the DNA TGTGCCAGCAGGACGGCCATCTATGGCTACACCTTC.

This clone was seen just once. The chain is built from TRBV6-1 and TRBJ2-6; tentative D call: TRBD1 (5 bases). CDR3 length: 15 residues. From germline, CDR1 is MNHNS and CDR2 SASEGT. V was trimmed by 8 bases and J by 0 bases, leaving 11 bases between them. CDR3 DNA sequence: TGTGCCAGCGGTAGACAGAGCTCTGGGGCCAACGTCCTGACTTTC. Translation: CASGRQSSGANVLTF.

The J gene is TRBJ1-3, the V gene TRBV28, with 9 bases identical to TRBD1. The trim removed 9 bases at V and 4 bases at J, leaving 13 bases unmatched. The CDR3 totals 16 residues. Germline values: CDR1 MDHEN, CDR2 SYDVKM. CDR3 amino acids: CASGGTGSLGGNTIYF. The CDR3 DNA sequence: TGTGCCAGTGGGGGGACAGGGTCTTTAGGAGGAAACACCATATATTTT.

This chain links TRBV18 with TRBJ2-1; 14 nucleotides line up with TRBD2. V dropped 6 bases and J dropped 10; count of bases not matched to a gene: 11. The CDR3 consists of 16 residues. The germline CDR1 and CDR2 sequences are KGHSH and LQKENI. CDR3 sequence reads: CASSSATGLAGAEQFF. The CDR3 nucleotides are TGTGCCAGCTCTTCCGCCACGGGACTAGCGGGAGCGGAGCAGTTCTTC.

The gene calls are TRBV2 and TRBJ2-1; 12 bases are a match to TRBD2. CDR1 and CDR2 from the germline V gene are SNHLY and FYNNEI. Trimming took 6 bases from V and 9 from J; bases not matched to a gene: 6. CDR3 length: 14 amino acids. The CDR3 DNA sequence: TGTGCCAGCAGGGAGACTAGCGGGAGAACTGAGCAGTTCTTC. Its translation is CASRETSGRTEQFF.

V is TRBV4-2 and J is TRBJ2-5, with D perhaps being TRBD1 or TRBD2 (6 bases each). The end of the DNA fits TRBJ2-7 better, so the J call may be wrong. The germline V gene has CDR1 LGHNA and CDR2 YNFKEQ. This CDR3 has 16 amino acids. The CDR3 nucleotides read TGTGCCAGCAGCCAAGACCCTGGCGGGACACTCTACGAGCAGTACTTC. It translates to CASSQDPGGTLYEQYF.

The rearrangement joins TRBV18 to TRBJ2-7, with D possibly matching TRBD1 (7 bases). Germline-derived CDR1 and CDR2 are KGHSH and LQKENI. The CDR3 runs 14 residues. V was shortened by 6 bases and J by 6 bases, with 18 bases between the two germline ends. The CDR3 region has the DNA TGTGCCAGCTCTTTCGACAGGGAGGACTTCGAGCAGTACTTC. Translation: CASSFDREDFEQYF.

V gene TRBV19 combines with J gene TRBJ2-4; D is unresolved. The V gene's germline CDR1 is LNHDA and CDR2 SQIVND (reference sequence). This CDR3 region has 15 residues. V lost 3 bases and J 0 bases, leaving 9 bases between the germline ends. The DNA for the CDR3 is TGTGCCAGTAGTATTCGTGGAAAAGCCAAAAACATTCAGTACTTC. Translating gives CASSIRGKAKNIQYF.

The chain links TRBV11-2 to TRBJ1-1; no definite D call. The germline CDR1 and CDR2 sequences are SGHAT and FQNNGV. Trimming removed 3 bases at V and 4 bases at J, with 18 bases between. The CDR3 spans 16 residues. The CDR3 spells CASSFIPAGGSTEAFF. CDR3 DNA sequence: TGTGCCAGCAGCTTTATTCCTGCAGGAGGGAGCACTGAAGCTTTCTTT.

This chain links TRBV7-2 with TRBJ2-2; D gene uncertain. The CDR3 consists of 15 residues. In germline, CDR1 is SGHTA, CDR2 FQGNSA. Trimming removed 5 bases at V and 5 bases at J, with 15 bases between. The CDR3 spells CASSPHNVVTGELFF. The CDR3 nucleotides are TGTGCCAGCAGCCCCCACAACGTTGTTACCGGGGAGCTGTTTTTT.

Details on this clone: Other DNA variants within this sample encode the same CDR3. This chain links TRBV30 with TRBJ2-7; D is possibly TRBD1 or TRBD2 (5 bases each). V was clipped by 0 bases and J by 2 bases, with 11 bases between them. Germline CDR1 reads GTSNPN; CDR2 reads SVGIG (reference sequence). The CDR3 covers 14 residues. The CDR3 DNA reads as TGTGCCTGGAGTGTGTTGGGGGAAACCTACGAGCAGTACTTC. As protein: CAWSVLGETYEQYF.